This T cell receptor beta chain was captured by sequencing in a study of T cell responses to AZD1222 COVID-19 vaccine. On this clone itself: The antigen remains undetermined.

The protocol was immunoSEQ multiplex PCR, while the TCRdb copy is restricted to in-frame clones and leaves out a portion. The data contain approximately 60,000 clones, approximately 80% of them singletons. Study-wide results and caveats: Clonal diversity was possibly underestimated, and the donors were mostly white British, with more females.

There are 13 residues in the CDR3. V was cut by 6 bases and J by 7 bases, with 16 bases left in between. CDR1 is MDHEN and CDR2 is SYDVKM in the germline V gene. The source of this sequence is an adult in good health. The chain has TRBV28 and TRBJ2-7; possibly TRBD1 for D (5 bases). Sequencing used peripheral blood, obtained on day 0 of AZD1222 vaccination. The chain's CDR3 is CASRRTPLGEQYF. The CDR3 region has the DNA TGTGCCAGCAGGCGGACACCCCTGGGGGAGCAGTACTTC.